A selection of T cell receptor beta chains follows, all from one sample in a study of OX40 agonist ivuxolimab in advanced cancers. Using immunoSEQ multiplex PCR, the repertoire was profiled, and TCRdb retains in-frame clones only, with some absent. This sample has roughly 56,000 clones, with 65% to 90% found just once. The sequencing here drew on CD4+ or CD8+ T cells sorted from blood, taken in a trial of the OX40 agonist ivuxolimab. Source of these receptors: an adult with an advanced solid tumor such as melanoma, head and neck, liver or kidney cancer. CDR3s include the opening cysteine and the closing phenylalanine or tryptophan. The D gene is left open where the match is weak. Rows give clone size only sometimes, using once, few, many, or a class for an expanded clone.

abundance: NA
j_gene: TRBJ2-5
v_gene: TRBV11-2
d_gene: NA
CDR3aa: CASRTLEKETQYF
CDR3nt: TGTGCCAGCCGGACTTTAGAAAAAGAGACCCAGTACTTC

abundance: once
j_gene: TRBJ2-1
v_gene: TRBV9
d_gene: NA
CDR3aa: CASSERVQNNEQFF
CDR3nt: TGTGCCAGCAGCGAGCGGGTACAGAACAATGAGCAGTTCTTC

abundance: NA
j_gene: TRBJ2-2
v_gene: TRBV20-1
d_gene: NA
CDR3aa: CSASRGELFF
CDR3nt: TGCAGTGCCTCCAGGGGGGAGCTGTTTTTT

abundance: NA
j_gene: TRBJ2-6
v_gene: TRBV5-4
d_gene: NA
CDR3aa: CASSLGGSGANVLTF
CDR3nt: TGTGCCAGCAGCTTGGGAGGGTCTGGGGCCAACGTCCTGACTTTC

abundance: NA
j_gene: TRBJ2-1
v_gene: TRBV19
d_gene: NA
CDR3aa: CASSRDSYNEQFF
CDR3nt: TGTGCCAGTAGTAGGGACTCATACAATGAGCAGTTCTTC

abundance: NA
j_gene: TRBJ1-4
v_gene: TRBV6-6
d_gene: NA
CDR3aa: CASKNEKLFF
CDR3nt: TGTGCCAGCAAGAATGAAAAACTGTTTTTT

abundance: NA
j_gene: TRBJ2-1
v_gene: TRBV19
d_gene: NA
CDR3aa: CASSLEAGNEQFF
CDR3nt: TGTGCCAGTAGTCTTGAAGCTGGCAATGAGCAGTTCTTC

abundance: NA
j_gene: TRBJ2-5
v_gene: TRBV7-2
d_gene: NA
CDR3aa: CASSFAGLHEETQYF
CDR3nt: TGTGCCAGCAGCTTCGCGGGACTCCACGAGGAGACCCAGTACTTC

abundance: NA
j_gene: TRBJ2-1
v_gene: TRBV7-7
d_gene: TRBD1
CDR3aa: CASSLDRENEQFF
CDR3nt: TGTGCTAGCAGCTTGGACAGGGAGAATGAGCAGTTCTTC

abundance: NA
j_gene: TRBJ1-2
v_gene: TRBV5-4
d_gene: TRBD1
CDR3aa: CASSLDRGQRGGYTF
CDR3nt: TGTGCCAGCAGCTTGGATAGGGGGCAACGGGGTGGCTACACCTTC

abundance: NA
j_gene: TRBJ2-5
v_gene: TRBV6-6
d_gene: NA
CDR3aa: CASSQGDSETQYF
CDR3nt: TGTGCCAGCAGTCAAGGGGATTCAGAGACCCAGTACTTC

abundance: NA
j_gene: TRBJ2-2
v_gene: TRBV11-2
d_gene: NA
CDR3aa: CASSLVQLSTGELFF
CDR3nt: TGTGCCAGCAGCTTAGTCCAGTTATCCACCGGGGAGCTGTTTTTT

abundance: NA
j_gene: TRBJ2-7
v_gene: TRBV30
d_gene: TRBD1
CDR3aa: CAWRRDRVREQYF
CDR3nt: TGTGCCTGGAGGAGGGACAGGGTGCGCGAGCAGTACTTC

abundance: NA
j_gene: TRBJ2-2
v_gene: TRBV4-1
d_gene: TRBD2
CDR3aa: CASSQEALAGTNTGELFF
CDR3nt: TGCGCCAGCAGCCAAGAGGCTCTAGCGGGAACGAACACCGGGGAGCTGTTTTTT

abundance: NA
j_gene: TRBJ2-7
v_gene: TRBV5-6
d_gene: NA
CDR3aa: CASSAWNTLSYEQYF
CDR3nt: TGTGCCAGCAGCGCCTGGAACACACTTTCCTACGAGCAGTACTTC

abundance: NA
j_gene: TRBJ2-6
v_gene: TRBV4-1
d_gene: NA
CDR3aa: CASSQGVIRVGANVLTF
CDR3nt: TGCGCCAGCAGCCAAGGGGTAATACGGGTTGGGGCCAACGTCCTGACTTTC

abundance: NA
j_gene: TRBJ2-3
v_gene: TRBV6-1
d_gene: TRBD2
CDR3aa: CASSDPLAVTDTQYF
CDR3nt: TGTGCCAGCAGTGATCCACTAGCGGTGACAGATACGCAGTATTTT

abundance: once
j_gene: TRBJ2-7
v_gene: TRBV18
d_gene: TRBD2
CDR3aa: CASSPQTGTSYEQYF
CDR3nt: TGTGCCAGCTCACCACAAACCGGGACTAGCTACGAGCAGTACTTC

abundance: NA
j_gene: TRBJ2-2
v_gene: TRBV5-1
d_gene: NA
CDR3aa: CASRTGNSITGELFF
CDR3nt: TGCGCCAGCAGGACCGGGAACAGCATCACCGGGGAGCTGTTTTTT

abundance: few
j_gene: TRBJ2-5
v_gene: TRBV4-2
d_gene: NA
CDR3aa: CASSQDEGPETQYF
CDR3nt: TGTGCCAGCAGCCAAGATGAGGGTCCGGAGACCCAGTACTTC

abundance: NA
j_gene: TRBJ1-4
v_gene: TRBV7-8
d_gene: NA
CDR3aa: CASSLFGQSNEKLFF
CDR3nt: TGTGCCAGCAGCTTATTCGGACAGTCTAATGAAAAACTGTTTTTT

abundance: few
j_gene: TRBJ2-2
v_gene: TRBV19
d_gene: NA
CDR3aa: CASSMTALRGTGELFF
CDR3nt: TGTGCCAGTAGTATGACAGCCCTCCGGGGAACCGGGGAGCTGTTTTTT

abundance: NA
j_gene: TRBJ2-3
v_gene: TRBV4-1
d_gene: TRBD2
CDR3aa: CASSQDTSGDTDTQYF
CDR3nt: TGCGCCAGCAGCCAAGATACTAGCGGAGACACAGATACGCAGTATTTT

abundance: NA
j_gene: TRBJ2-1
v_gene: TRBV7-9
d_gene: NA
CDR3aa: CASSLTADPYNEQFF
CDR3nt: TGTGCCAGCAGCTTGACAGCTGATCCTTACAATGAGCAGTTCTTC

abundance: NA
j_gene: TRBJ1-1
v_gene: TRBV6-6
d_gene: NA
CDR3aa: CASSRDLEGAFF
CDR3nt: TGTGCCAGCAGCAGGGACCTCGAGGGAGCTTTCTTT

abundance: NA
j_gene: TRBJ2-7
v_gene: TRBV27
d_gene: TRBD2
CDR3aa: CASRLMLTSGSLYEQYF
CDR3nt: TGTGCCAGCCGACTGATGTTGACTAGCGGGAGTCTCTACGAGCAGTACTTC

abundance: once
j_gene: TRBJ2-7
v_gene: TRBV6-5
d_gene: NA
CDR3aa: CASSYRGGDEQYF
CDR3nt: TGTGCCAGCAGTTACCGGGGAGGTGACGAGCAGTACTTC

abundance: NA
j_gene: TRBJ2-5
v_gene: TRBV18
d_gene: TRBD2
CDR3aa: CASSLLAVQETQYF
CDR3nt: TGTGCCAGCTCCCTACTAGCGGTCCAAGAGACCCAGTACTTC

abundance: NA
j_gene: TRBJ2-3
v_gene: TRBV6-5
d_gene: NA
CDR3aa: CASSYSNKLADTQYF
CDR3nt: TGTGCCAGCAGTTACTCGAACAAACTGGCAGATACGCAGTATTTT

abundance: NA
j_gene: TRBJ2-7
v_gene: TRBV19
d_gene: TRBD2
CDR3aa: CASSKSSGGYEQYF
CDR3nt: TGTGCCAGTAGTAAGTCTAGCGGGGGTTACGAGCAGTACTTC

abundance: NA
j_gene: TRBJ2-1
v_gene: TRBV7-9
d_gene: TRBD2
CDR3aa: CASSSSGSYNEQFF
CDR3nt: TGTGCCAGCAGCTCTAGCGGGAGCTACAATGAGCAGTTCTTC

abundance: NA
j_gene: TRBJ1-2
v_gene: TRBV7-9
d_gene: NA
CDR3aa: CASSLGVGRLGGTF
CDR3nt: TGTGCCAGCAGCTTAGGGGTCGGGCGGCTCGGGGGCACCTTC

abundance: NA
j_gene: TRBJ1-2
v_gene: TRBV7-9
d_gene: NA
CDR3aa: CASSLNGAAHGYTF
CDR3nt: TGTGCCAGCAGCTTGAACGGGGCCGCTCATGGCTACACCTTC

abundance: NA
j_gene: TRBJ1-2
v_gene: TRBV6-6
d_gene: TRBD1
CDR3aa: CASSYLSDRVGYTF
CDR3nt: TGTGCCAGCAGTTATCTGAGCGACAGGGTAGGCTACACCTTC

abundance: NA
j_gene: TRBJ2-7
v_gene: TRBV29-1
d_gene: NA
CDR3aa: CSVARGPYEQYF
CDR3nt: TGCAGCGTTGCTCGAGGTCCCTACGAGCAGTACTTC

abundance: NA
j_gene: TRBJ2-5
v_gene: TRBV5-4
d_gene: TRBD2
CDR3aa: CASSDVGGEETQYF
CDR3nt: TGTGCCAGCAGCGACGTTGGGGGGGAAGAGACCCAGTACTTC

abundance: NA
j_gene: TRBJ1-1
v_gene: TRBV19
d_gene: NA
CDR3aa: CASSEQGGIGGAFF
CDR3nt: TGTGCCAGTAGTGAGCAGGGCGGTATTGGGGGAGCTTTCTTT